The present entry profiles one T cell receptor (beta chain) with its context. The target antigen is unknown. The trim removed 4 bases at V and 0 bases at J, leaving 9 bases unmatched. The length of the CDR3 is 16 residues. CDR1 is SGDLS, CDR2 YYNGEE, per germline. This record comes from a study of shared clonotypes between healthy human individuals. The study, taken as a whole, reports: It was anticipated that sequencing depth would influence how many clonotypes donors shared. Rarefaction analysis demonstrated incomplete sorted-subset sequencing notwithstanding large depth. The genetic and exposure-history diversity represented was limited by few donors.

Measured with immunoSEQ multiplex PCR; TCRdb has only the in-frame clones, and not every one. The table lists approximately 92,000 clones, around 68% of them singletons, with approximately 46% in the top ten. CD8 memory pooled CD45RO+ cells and CCR7-negative CD45RA+ TemRA cells. The sequence was obtained from a man younger than 40 in good health. Sequences were obtained from memory CD8+ T cells sorted from blood. Subset reported: CD45RO+ cells pooled with CCR7-negative TemRA cells. This rearrangement joins TRBV9 to TRBJ2-5; TRBD2 agrees at 7 bases. The CDR3 nucleotides are TGTGCCAGCAGCCCCCGAGCCGGGGGGTACCAAGAGACCCAGTACTTC. This gives the protein CASSPRAGGYQETQYF.